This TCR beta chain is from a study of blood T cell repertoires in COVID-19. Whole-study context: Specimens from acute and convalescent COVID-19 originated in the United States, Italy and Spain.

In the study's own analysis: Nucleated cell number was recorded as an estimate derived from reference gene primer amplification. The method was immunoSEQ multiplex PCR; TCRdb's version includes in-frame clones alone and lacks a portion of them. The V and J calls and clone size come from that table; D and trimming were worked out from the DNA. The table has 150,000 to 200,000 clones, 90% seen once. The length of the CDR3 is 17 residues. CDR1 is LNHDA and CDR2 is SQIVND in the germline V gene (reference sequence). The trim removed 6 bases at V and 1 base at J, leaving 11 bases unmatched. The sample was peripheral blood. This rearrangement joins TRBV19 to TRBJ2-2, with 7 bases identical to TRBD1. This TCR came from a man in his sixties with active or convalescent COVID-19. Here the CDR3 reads CASRSKRTGGNTGELFF. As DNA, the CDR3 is TGTGCCAGTAGATCTAAAAGGACAGGTGGGAACACCGGGGAGCTGTTTTTT.